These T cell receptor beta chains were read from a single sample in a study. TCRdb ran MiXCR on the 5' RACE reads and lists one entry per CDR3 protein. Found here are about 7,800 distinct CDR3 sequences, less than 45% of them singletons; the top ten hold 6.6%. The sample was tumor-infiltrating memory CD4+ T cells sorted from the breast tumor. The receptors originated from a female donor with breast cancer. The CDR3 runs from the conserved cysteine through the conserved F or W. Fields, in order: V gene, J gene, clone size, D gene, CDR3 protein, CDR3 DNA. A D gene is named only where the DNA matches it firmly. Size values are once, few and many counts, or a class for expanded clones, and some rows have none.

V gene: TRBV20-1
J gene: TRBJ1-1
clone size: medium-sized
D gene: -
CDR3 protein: CSATSRGRGGMGGTEAFF
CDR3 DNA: TGCAGTGCCACCTCCCGCGGCAGGGGAGGAATGGGTGGCACTGAAGCTTTCTTT

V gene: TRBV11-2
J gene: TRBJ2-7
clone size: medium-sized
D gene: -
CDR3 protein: CASSLNVYEQYF
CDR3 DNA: TGTGCCAGCAGCTTAAACGTCTACGAGCAGTACTTC

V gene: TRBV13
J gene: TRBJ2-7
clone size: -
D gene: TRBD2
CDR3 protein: CASSRLAGGAGDSYEQYF
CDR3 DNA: TGTGCCAGCAGCCGACTAGCGGGAGGCGCCGGGGACTCCTACGAGCAGTACTTC

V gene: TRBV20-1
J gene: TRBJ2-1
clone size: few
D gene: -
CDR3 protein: CSARDLDNEQFF
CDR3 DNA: TGCAGTGCTAGAGACCTAGACAATGAGCAGTTCTTC

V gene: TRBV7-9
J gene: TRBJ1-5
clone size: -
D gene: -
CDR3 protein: CASTLTWDQPQHF
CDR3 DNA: TGTGCCAGCACCCTCACATGGGATCAGCCCCAACATTTT

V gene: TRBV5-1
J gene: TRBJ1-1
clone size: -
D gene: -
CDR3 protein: CASSLRGLNTEAFF
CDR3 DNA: TGCGCCAGCAGCTTACGGGGCCTGAACACTGAAGCTTTCTTT

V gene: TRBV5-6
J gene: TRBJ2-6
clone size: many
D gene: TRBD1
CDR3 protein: CASSLTGGSGANVLTF
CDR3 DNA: TGTGCCAGCAGTTTGACAGGGGGATCAGGGGCCAACGTCCTGACTTTC

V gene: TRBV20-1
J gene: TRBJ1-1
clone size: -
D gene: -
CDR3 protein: CSATFPQTGNTEAFF
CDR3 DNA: TGCAGTGCTACATTCCCGCAGACAGGAAACACTGAAGCTTTCTTT

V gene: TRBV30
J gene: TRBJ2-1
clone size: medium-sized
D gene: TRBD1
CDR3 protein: CAWSGGQPYNEQFF
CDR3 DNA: TGTGCCTGGAGTGGGGGACAGCCTTACAATGAGCAGTTCTTC

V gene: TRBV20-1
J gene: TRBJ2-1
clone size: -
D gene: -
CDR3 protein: CSARPRGAYNEQFF
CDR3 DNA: TGCAGTGCTAGGCCACGGGGAGCCTACAATGAGCAGTTCTTC

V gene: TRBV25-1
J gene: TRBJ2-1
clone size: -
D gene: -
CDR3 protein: CASSGATRSNEQFF
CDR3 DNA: TGTGCCAGCAGTGGCGCGACTAGGAGCAATGAGCAGTTCTTC

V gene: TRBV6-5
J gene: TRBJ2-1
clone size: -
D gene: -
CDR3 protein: CASTPSAYNEQFF
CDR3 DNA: TGTGCCAGCACCCCAAGCGCCTACAATGAGCAGTTCTTC

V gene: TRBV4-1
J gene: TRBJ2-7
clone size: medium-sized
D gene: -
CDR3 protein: CASSQDLGPSEQYF
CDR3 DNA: TGCGCCAGCAGCCAAGACCTAGGTCCCTCCGAGCAGTACTTC

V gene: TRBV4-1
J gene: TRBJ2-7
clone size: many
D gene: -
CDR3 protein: CASSQDPNKPYEQYF
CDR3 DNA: TGCGCCAGCAGCCAAGATCCTAATAAGCCCTACGAGCAGTACTTC

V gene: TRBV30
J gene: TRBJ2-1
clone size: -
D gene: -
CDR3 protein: CAWRVPSGGAYNEQFF
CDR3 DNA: TGTGCCTGGAGAGTACCGTCCGGGGGTGCCTACAATGAGCAGTTCTTC

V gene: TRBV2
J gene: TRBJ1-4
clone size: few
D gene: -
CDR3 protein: CASRRADNEKLFF
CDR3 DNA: TGTGCCAGCAGGAGGGCAGACAATGAAAAACTGTTTTTT

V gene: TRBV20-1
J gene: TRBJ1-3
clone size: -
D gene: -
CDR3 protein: CSARDKSSGNTIYF
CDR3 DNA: TGCAGTGCTAGAGACAAGAGCTCTGGAAACACCATATATTTT

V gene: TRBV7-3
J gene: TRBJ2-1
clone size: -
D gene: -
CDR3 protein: CASSLTADNEQFF
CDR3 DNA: TGTGCCAGCAGCCTAACCGCGGACAATGAGCAGTTCTTC

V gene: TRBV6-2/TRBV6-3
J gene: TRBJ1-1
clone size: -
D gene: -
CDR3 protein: CASSYPTKIQDTEAFF
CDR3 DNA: TGTGCCAGCAGTTACCCGACCAAGATACAGGACACTGAAGCTTTCTTT

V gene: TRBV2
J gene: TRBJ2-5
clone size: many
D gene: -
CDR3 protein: CASSPRGKQETQYF
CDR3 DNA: TGTGCCAGCAGCCCGAGGGGGAAGCAAGAGACCCAGTACTTC

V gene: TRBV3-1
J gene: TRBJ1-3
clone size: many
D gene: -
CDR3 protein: CASSQGGARGAGNTIYF
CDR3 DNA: TGTGCCAGCAGCCAAGGTGGGGCTCGAGGGGCCGGAAACACCATATATTTT

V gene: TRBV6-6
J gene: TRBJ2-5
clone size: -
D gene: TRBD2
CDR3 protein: CASSYASGSPETQYF
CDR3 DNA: TGTGCCAGCAGTTACGCTAGCGGGAGTCCCGAGACCCAGTACTTC

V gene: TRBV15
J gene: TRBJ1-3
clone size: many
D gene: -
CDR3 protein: CATSTQRGNTIYF
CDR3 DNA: TGTGCCACCAGCACACAGAGAGGAAACACCATATATTTT

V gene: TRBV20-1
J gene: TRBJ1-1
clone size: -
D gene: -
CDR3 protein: CSARDQTGNTEAFF
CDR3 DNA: TGCAGTGCTAGAGATCAGACTGGGAACACTGAAGCTTTCTTT

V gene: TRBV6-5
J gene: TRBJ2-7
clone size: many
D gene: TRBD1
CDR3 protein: CASSPRTGVREQYF
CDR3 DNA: TGTGCCAGCAGTCCTAGGACAGGGGTGAGAGAGCAGTACTTC

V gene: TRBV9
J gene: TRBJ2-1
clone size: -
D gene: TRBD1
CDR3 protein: CASSEPRDRGSYNEQFF
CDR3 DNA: TGTGCCAGCAGCGAGCCCCGGGACAGGGGCTCCTACAATGAGCAGTTCTTC

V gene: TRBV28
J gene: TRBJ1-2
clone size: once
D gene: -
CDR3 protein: CASSSNPGAGYGYTF
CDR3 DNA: TGTGCCAGCAGTTCAAATCCCGGGGCAGGCTATGGCTACACCTTC

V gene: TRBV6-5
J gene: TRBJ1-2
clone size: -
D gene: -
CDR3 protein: CASSFDRRGYTF
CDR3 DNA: TGTGCCAGCAGTTTCGACAGGCGGGGCTACACCTTC

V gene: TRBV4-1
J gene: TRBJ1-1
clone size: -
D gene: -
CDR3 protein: CASSRVRGSEAFF
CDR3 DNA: TGCGCCAGCAGCCGTGTTAGGGGAAGTGAAGCTTTCTTT